This entry lists 16 T cell receptor beta chains sequenced from one sample in a study of T cell responses to AZD1222 COVID-19 vaccine. The data were produced by immunoSEQ multiplex PCR, yet TCRdb's version contains in-frame clones alone and is incomplete. Among some 140,000 clones listed, about 91% were seen once. Specimen: peripheral blood, collected on day 0 of AZD1222 vaccination. The receptors derive from an adult in good health.

This clone appeared a single time. V usage is TRBV19 and J usage is TRBJ1-6, with TRBD1 identical over 11 bases. V trimming: 4 bases; J trimming: 11 bases; junction bases outside the gene matches: 4. Per germline, CDR1 LNHDA and CDR2 SQIVND (reference sequence). The CDR3 loop spans 14 amino acids. The CDR3 DNA reads as TGTGCCAGTAGTACGAGGGACAGGGGGGCACCCCTCCACTTT. It encodes CASSTRDRGAPLHF.

The J gene is TRBJ1-2, the V gene TRBV14; 7 nucleotides agree with TRBD1. Germline CDR1 is SGHDN and CDR2 is FVKESK. The CDR3 extends over 16 amino acids. Losses at the gene ends were 4 bases for V and 5 bases for J; bases not matched to a gene: 13. CDR3: CASSLGPTGAIYGYTF. Written as DNA, the CDR3 is TGTGCCAGCAGCCTCGGCCCAACAGGGGCTATTTATGGCTACACCTTC.

The V gene is TRBV5-8, the J gene TRBJ2-5, with no clear D. Germline V lookup: CDR1 SGHTS, CDR2 YDEGEE. V lost 4 bases and J 7 bases, leaving 8 bases between the germline ends. The CDR3 sequence is 11 residues long. CDR3 in DNA: TGTGCCAGCAGCCAAATTAGGACCCAGTACTTC. Its translation is CASSQIRTQYF.

V gene TRBV7-2 combines with J gene TRBJ1-2; no reliable D call. The CDR3 consists of 14 residues. Trimming cost V 6 bases and J 1 base, with 12 bases left between them. Germline V gene sequence: CDR1 SGHTA, CDR2 FQGNSA. DNA of the CDR3: TGTGCCAGCAGTCCGACCGGGAATAACTATGGCTACACCTTC. Translated, it gives CASSPTGNNYGYTF.

The chain couples TRBV28 to TRBJ2-7, with TRBD1 identical over 7 bases. Germline CDR1 is MDHEN and CDR2 is SYDVKM. The CDR3 covers 14 residues. V lost 4 bases, J lost 4 bases, and 7 bases stayed unmatched. The CDR3 loop reads CASSSYDRAYEQYF. The DNA for the CDR3 is TGTGCCAGCAGTTCTTACGACAGGGCATACGAGCAGTACTTC. Variable domain in full (rest from reference TRBV28 and TRBJ2-7): DVKVTQSSRYLVKRTGEKVFLECVQDMDHENMFWYRQDPGLGLRLIYFSYDVKMKEKGDIPEGYSVSREKKERFSLILESASTNQTSMYLCASSSYDRAYEQYFGPGTRLTVT.

The chain couples TRBV4-3 to TRBJ2-1, with D possibly being TRBD2 (7 bases). The V end was cut by 4 bases, the J end by 2 bases, with 15 bases between. CDR3 length equals 16 residues. Germline V lookup: CDR1 LGHNA, CDR2 YSLEER. The CDR3 nucleotides are TGCGCCAGCAGCCGCGTCGGGGGGCCCCCCTACAATGAGCAGTTCTTC. It specifies CASSRVGGPPYNEQFF.

The table lists this clone with a count of one. The V and J genes are TRBV4-2 and TRBJ2-1; 14 bases agree with TRBD2. Germline CDR1 reads LGHNA; CDR2 reads YNFKEQ. Trimming at V came to 5 bases and at J to 8 bases, leaving 2 bases not matched to a gene. The CDR3 has 14 amino acids. CDR3 in DNA: TGTGCCAGCAGCGGACTAGCGGGAGGCGATGAGCAGTTCTTC. Translation: CASSGLAGGDEQFF.

The chain uses TRBV4-3 and TRBJ2-1, with D possibly matching TRBD2 (5 bases). CDR1 is LGHNA and CDR2 is YSLEER in the germline V gene. The V end was cut by 2 bases, the J end by 1 base, with 9 bases between. The CDR3 extends over 15 amino acids. CDR3 residues: CASSQPTSSYNEQFF. The CDR3 DNA follows: TGCGCCAGCAGCCAACCCACTAGTTCCTACAATGAGCAGTTCTTC.

The chain carries TRBV28 and TRBJ2-2; TRBD1 matches 9 bases. CDR1 and CDR2 from the germline V gene are MDHEN and SYDVKM. This CDR3 is 15 amino acids long. V dropped 7 bases and J dropped 2; count of bases not matched to a gene: 5. CDR3 amino acids: CASKPGQGNTGELFF. The CDR3 region has the DNA TGTGCCAGCAAACCGGGACAGGGAAACACCGGGGAGCTGTTTTTT.

The chain uses TRBV6-2 or TRBV6-3 and TRBJ1-1; D unresolved. Between the trimmed V and J ends, which lost 5 bases and 8 bases, there was a span of 15 bases. Germline values: CDR1 MNHEY, CDR2 SVGEGT. The CDR3 length is 13 residues. CDR3 coding DNA: TGTGCCAGCAGTCGTCCCCGGACGGAAGAAGCTTTCTTT. This sequence encodes CASSRPRTEEAFF.

The V call is TRBV5-6, the J call TRBJ2-5; TRBD2 aligns across 11 bases. The germline V gene encodes CDR1 SGHDT and CDR2 YYEEEE. The CDR3 is 14 residues long. Trimming cost V 7 bases and J 2 bases; bases outside gene matches: 4. This chain's CDR3 is CASSTSGGQETQYF. CDR3 in DNA: TGTGCCAGCTCCACTAGCGGGGGACAAGAGACCCAGTACTTC.

The V call is TRBV11-2, the J call TRBJ1-1; 10 positions match TRBD1. Germline lookup yields CDR1 SGHAT and CDR2 FQNNGV. The CDR3 has 15 amino acids. The trim removed 5 bases at V and 5 bases at J, leaving 8 bases unmatched. CDR3 coding DNA: TGTGCCAGCAGCCCTTCGGACAGGGGGAATACTGAAGCTTTCTTT. Protein product: CASSPSDRGNTEAFF. Filled out from reference TRBV11-2 and TRBJ1-1, the complete variable domain reads EAGVAQSPRYKIIEKRQSVAFWCNPISGHATLYWYQQILGQGPKLLIQFQNNGVVDDSQLPKDRFSAERLKGVDSTLKIQPAKLEDSAVYLCASSPSDRGNTEAFFGQGTRLTVV.

This clone was seen a single time. This chain's CDR3 is CASSLQGYTF. The CDR3 nucleotides read TGTGCCAGCAGTTTACAGGGCTACACCTTC. V and J are TRBV2 and TRBJ1-2, with D hard to call. This CDR3 spans 10 amino acids. Germline-derived CDR1 and CDR2 are SNHLY and FYNNEI. V shed 5 bases and J shed 8 bases, with 6 bases lying between them.

The chain carries TRBV5-8 and TRBJ2-5, with TRBD2 matching over 8 bases. V shed 2 bases, J shed 1 base, and the junction held 4 bases outside the gene matches. The CDR3 spans 15 residues. Looked up from germline, CDR1 is SGHTS and CDR2 is YDEGEE. The CDR3 protein is CASSFSGASQETQYF. CDR3 in DNA: TGTGCCAGCAGCTTTAGCGGGGCCAGCCAAGAGACCCAGTACTTC.

The rearrangement uses TRBV6-4 and TRBJ2-3, with no clear D. Germline-derived CDR1 and CDR2 are MRHNA and SNTAGT. CDR3 size: 10 residues. Trimming left V 6 bases short and J 4 bases short, with 2 bases between. The CDR3 sequence: CASRADTQYF. CDR3 bases: TGTGCCAGCAGAGCAGATACGCAGTATTTT.

The chain combines TRBV18 with TRBJ1-6; 9 bases align to TRBD1. Losses at the gene ends were 6 bases for V and 6 bases for J; bases not matched to a gene: 6. CDR1 and CDR2 from the germline V gene are KGHSH and LQKENI. CDR3 length equals 15 residues. CDR3 residues: CASSRGQGPNSPLHF. The CDR3 DNA reads as TGTGCCAGCTCGAGGGGACAGGGACCTAATTCACCCCTCCACTTT. The complete variable domain, with remaining parts taken from reference TRBV18 and TRBJ1-6, reads NAGVMQNPRHLVRRRGQEARLRCSPMKGHSHVYWYRQLPEEGLKFMVYLQKENIIDESGMPKERFSAEFPKEGPSILRIQQVVRGDSAAYFCASSRGQGPNSPLHFGNGTRLTVT.